This T cell receptor beta chain was identified in a study of blood T cell repertoires in COVID-19. Study-wide context: From T cells, B-cell-depleted T cells, or PBMCs came the material, which was cDNA or gDNA.

Adults between roughly 18 and 95 years of age took part from 24 US areas. A COVID-19 case had been met by exposed participants during the 2 weeks before study entry. Authors' processing steps: Amplification with reference gene primers provided the estimates of nucleated cell counts. The protocol was immunoSEQ multiplex PCR, while the TCRdb copy is restricted to in-frame clones and leaves out a portion. V and J calls and clone size are as listed in that table; D and trimming were resolved from the DNA. There are roughly 320,000 clones in the sample; around nine tenths occur only once, and roughly 3.9% lies in the top ten. The junction had 5 bases not matched to a gene; V was cut back by 6 bases and J by 5 bases. This CDR3 is built from 13 residues. Germline V gene data show CDR1 as SNHLY and CDR2 as FYNNEI.

The chain carries TRBV2 and TRBJ1-1; 8 bases line up with TRBD1. The source is a woman aged 25-40 years who had been exposed to COVID-19. The sequenced sample was PBMCs or T cells enriched from blood (not recorded which). The CDR3 DNA reads as TGTGCCAGCAGCAAAACAGGGGGAACTGAAGCTTTCTTT. It codes for CASSKTGGTEAFF. The whole variable domain, filled in from reference TRBV2 and TRBJ1-1, reads EPEVTQTPSHQVTQMGQEVILRCVPISNHLYFYWYRQILGQKVEFLVSFYNNEISEKSEIFDDQFSVERPDGSNFTLKIRSTKLEDSAMYFCASSKTGGTEAFFGQGTRLTVV.